A single sample is the source of the 14 T cell receptor beta chains below, sequenced in a study of control samples from healthy donors and cancer patients. The protocol was immunoSEQ multiplex PCR, while the TCRdb copy is restricted to in-frame clones and leaves out a portion. This table has 90,000 or so clones, roughly 90% appearing once. Sequencing was performed on blood. The receptors were gathered from a woman aged 65 to 85 in good health.

This clone appeared once. The chain couples TRBV27 to TRBJ2-7; 9 positions match TRBD2. CDR1 is MNHEY and CDR2 is SMNVEV in the germline V gene (reference sequence). The length of the CDR3 is 20 residues. The V gene end was trimmed by 7 bases and the J gene end by 2 bases; junction bases not matched to a gene: 24. Written as DNA, the CDR3 is TGTGCCAGCACCCCGGGACTAGCTAGGAAAGGAGTCGAGGGCCCCTACGAGCAGTACTTC. It specifies CASTPGLARKGVEGPYEQYF.

The V and J genes are TRBV6-5 and TRBJ2-7; 9 nucleotides align to TRBD1. The CDR3 covers 15 residues. CDR1 is MNHEY, CDR2 SVGAGI, per germline. The J segment lost 3 bases and the V segment lost 8 bases, leaving 11 bases of the junction unmatched. The CDR3 DNA follows: TGTGCCAGCGGGCCTTGGGGACAGGGTAACTACGAGCAGTACTTC. It yields the protein CASGPWGQGNYEQYF.

The chain couples TRBV19 to TRBJ2-7; no reliable D call. The V gene lost 5 bases and the J gene lost 2 bases, with 13 bases spanning the gap. The CDR3 extends over 14 amino acids. Germline loops: CDR1 LNHDA, CDR2 SQIVND (reference sequence). The DNA of the CDR3 is TGTGCCAGTAGTGGTTTGACGATCACCTACGAGCAGTACTTC. This sequence encodes CASSGLTITYEQYF.

This chain connects TRBV30 to TRBJ2-1; D is ambiguous. V lost 1 base, J lost 0 bases, and 7 bases lay in between. This CDR3 is 14 amino acids long. Germline V gives CDR1 GTSNPN, CDR2 SVGIG (reference sequence). The CDR3 sequence: CAWSAGRSYNEQFF. CDR3 coding DNA: TGTGCCTGGAGTGCCGGGCGCTCCTACAATGAGCAGTTCTTC.

The V and J genes are TRBV6-5 and TRBJ2-1; D is ambiguous. V was pared by 4 bases and J by 9 bases, with 10 bases between. CDR3 size: 12 residues. Germline CDR1 is MNHEY and CDR2 is SVGAGI. The DNA of the CDR3 is TGTGCCAGCAGTTTATATACTGGTGAGCAGTTCTTC. This sequence encodes CASSLYTGEQFF.

The genes are TRBV19 and TRBJ1-5, with 7 bases lining up with TRBD1. The CDR3 has 14 residues. The germline V gene encodes CDR1 LNHDA and CDR2 SQIVND (reference sequence). V lost 4 bases, J lost 7 bases, and 7 bases stayed unmatched. This chain's CDR3 is CASSTTGAGQPQHF. In nucleotides, the CDR3 is TGTGCCAGTAGTACAACAGGGGCTGGGCAGCCCCAGCATTTT. The full variable domain, its missing parts supplied by reference TRBV19 and TRBJ1-5, is DGGITQSPKYLFRKEGQNVTLSCEQNLNHDAMYWYRQDPGQGLRLIYYSQIVNDFQKGDIAEGYSVSREKKESFPLTVTSAQKNPTAFYLCASSTTGAGQPQHFGDGTRLSIL.

V is TRBV4-1 and J is TRBJ2-1; a possible D gene is TRBD1 (5 bases). CDR3 size: 15 residues. Germline V CDR1 and CDR2: MGHRA, YSYEKL. V was trimmed by 0 bases and J by 7 bases, leaving 13 bases between them. This chain's CDR3 is CASSQERGSWNEQFF. Written as DNA, the CDR3 is TGCGCCAGCAGCCAAGAAAGGGGTTCCTGGAATGAGCAGTTCTTC.

This chain links TRBV27 with TRBJ2-1; D is possibly TRBD2 (7 bases). The CDR3 is 14 amino acids. V gave up 6 bases and J gave up 7 bases, with 16 bases separating them. The V gene's germline CDR1 is MNHEY and CDR2 SMNVEV (reference sequence). The CDR3 DNA follows: TGTGCCAGCAGGGGCAGGGGAGGGTTAAATGAGCAGTTCTTC. It codes for CASRGRGGLNEQFF.

The CDR3 loop is CASSSPGTGNYGYTF. The CDR3 DNA reads TGTGCCAGCAGTTCGCCCGGGACAGGGAACTATGGCTACACCTTC. J is TRBJ1-2 and V is TRBV5-5, with 9 bases matching TRBD1. The CDR3 has 15 amino acids. V was pared by 5 bases and J by 2 bases, with 7 bases of the junction left unmatched. Germline V CDR1 and CDR2: SGHKS, YYEKEE (reference sequence).

This rearrangement joins TRBV19 to TRBJ1-6; D unresolved. The CDR3 totals 17 residues. V shed 3 bases and J shed 0 bases, with 12 bases lying between them. Germline V gene sequence: CDR1 LNHDA, CDR2 SQIVND (reference sequence). CDR3 residues: CASSIQQQSSYNSPLHF. In nucleotides, the CDR3 is TGTGCCAGTAGTATTCAACAGCAAAGCTCCTATAATTCACCCCTCCACTTT.

This rearrangement joins TRBV13 to TRBJ1-1, with D tentatively TRBD1 (6 bases). The CDR3 totals 14 residues. Germline V gene lookup returns CDR1 PRHDT and CDR2 FYEKMQ (reference sequence). Deletions cut 4 bases from V and 8 bases from J, with 17 bases between. CDR3 coding DNA: TGTGCCAGCAGCTCAACCTATCCGACAGGCGAAGCTTTCTTT. This codes for CASSSTYPTGEAFF. Filled out from reference TRBV13 and TRBJ1-1, the complete variable domain reads AAGVIQSPRHLIKEKRETATLKCYPIPRHDTVYWYQQGPGQDPQFLISFYEKMQSDKGSIPDRFSAQQFSDYHSELNMSSLELGDSALYFCASSSTYPTGEAFFGQGTRLTVV.

The chain recombines TRBV3-1 (or the pseudogene TRBV3-2) with TRBJ1-2, with a tentative D call TRBD1 (6 bases). The germline CDR1 and CDR2 sequences are LGHDT and YNNKEL (reference sequence). The length of the CDR3 is 13 residues. V lost 3 bases and J 4 bases, leaving 9 bases between the germline ends. CDR3 coding DNA: TGTGCCAGCAGCCAGGGGGCGAGCTATGGCTACACCTTC. This codes for CASSQGASYGYTF.

This chain joins TRBV6-1 and TRBJ1-2, with TRBD1 matching over 8 bases. From germline, CDR1 is MNHNS and CDR2 SASEGT. There are 14 residues in the CDR3. J gave up 6 bases and V 2 bases, and 5 bases lay outside the gene matches. The CDR3 nucleotides are TGTGCCAGCAGTGAAACTACAGGGGGAAATGGCTACACCTTC. Its protein is CASSETTGGNGYTF.

The chain combines TRBV18 with TRBJ2-1; no firm D call. This CDR3 is 16 amino acids long. The germline V and J ends were trimmed by 3 bases and 0 bases, with 12 bases remaining between them. CDR1 and CDR2 from the germline V gene are KGHSH and LQKENI. CDR3 region: CASSPTSKSSYNEQFF. Written as DNA, the CDR3 is TGTGCCAGCTCACCGACGAGTAAGAGCTCCTACAATGAGCAGTTCTTC.